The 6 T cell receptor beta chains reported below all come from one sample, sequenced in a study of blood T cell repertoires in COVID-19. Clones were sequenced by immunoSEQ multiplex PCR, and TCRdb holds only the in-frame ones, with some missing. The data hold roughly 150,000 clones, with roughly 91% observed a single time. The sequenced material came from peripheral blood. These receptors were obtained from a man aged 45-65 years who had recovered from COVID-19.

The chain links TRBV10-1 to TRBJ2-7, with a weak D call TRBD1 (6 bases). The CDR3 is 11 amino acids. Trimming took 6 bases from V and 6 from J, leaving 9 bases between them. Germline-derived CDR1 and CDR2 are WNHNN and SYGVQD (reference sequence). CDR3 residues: CASRRDTEQYF. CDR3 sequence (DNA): TGCGCCAGCAGACGGGACACCGAGCAGTACTTC.

The CDR3 reads CASSPQGVDSPLHF. CDR3 in DNA: TGTGCCAGCAGCCCTCAGGGGGTAGATTCACCCCTCCACTTT. The chain combines TRBV7-9 with TRBJ1-6; TRBD1 agrees at 7 bases. CDR3 size: 14 residues. J gave up 8 bases and V 5 bases, and 6 bases lay outside the gene matches. The germline V gene has CDR1 SEHNR and CDR2 FQNEAQ (reference sequence).

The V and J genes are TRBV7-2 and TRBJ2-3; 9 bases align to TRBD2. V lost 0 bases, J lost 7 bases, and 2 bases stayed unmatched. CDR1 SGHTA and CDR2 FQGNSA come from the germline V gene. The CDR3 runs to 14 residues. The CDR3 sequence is CASSLAGLANTQYF. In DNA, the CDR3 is TGTGCCAGCAGCTTAGCGGGACTAGCAAATACGCAGTATTTT.

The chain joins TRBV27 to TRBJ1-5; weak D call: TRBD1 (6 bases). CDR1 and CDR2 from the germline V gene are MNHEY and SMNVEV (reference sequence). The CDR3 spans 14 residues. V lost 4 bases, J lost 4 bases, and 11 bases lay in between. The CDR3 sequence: CASSSGGGNQPQHF. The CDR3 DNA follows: TGTGCCAGCAGTTCGGGAGGGGGAAATCAGCCCCAGCATTTT.

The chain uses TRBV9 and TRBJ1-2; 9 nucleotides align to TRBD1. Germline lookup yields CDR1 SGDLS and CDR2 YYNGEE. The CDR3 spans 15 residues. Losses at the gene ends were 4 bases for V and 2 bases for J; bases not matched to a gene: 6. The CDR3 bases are TGTGCCAGCAGCCCTTGGACAGGGGCCAACTATGGCTACACCTTC. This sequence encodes CASSPWTGANYGYTF. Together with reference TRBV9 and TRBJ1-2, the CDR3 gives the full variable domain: DSGVTQTPKHLITATGQRVTLRCSPRSGDLSVYWYQQSLDQGLQFLIQYYNGEERAKGNILERFSAQQFPDLHSELNLSSLELGDSALYFCASSPWTGANYGYTFGSGTRLTVV.

The CDR3 sequence: CASSQVSGRGYGYTF. The CDR3 DNA reads TGTGCCAGCAGCCAAGTCTCAGGACGGGGGTATGGCTACACCTTC. The rearrangement uses TRBV3-1 (or the pseudogene TRBV3-2) and TRBJ1-2; D perhaps matches TRBD1 (5 bases). Germline V gene data show CDR1 as LGHDT and CDR2 as YNNKEL (reference sequence). The length of the CDR3 is 15 residues. Trimming left V 1 base short and J 5 bases short, with 14 bases between.